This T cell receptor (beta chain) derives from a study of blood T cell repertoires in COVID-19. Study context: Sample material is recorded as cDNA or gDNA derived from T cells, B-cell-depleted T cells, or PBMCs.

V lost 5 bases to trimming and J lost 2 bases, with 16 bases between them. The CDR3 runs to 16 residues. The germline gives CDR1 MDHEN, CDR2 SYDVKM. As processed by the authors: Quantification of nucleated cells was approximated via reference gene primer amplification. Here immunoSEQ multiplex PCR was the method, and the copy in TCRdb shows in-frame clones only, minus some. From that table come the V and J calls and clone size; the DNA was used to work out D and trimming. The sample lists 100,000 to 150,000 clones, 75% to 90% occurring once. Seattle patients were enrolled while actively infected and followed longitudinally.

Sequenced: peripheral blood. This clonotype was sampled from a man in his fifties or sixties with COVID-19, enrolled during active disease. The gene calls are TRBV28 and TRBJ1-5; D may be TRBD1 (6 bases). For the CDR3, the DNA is TGTGCCAGCAGTCCCCAACAGGGATTGGGCAATCAGCCCCAGCATTTT. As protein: CASSPQQGLGNQPQHF.